Listed below are T cell receptor beta chains from one sample, sequenced in a study of T cell repertoires in cytomegalovirus infection. One entry per CDR3 protein, called by TCRdb with MiXCR from the reads. The table shows roughly 230,000 distinct CDR3 sequences, with roughly 12% occurring only once. Sequencing input: PBMCs. These receptors all come from a human donor in good health (CMV status not recorded). Some clones in this sample may be carry-over from other donors' samples. The CDR3 runs from the conserved cysteine through the conserved F or W. Each record gives: clone size, J gene, V gene, D gene, CDR3 DNA, CDR3 protein. The D gene is left open where the match is weak. Clone size appears in some rows only: once, few, many, or a class for an expanded clone.

abundance: many; j_gene: TRBJ2-3; v_gene: TRBV7-9; d_gene: TRBD1; CDR3nt: TGTGCCAGCAGCTTAGGGGCTGCGGACAGGAGATCTTTT; CDR3aa: CASSLGAADRRSF
abundance: many; j_gene: TRBJ2-7; v_gene: TRBV28; d_gene: TRBD1; CDR3nt: TGTGCCACCTGGACAGGGGTAGGCGAGCAGTACTTC; CDR3aa: CATWTGVGEQYF
abundance: many; j_gene: TRBJ2-5; v_gene: TRBV7-8; d_gene: NA; CDR3nt: TGTGCCAGCAGCTTGCGTCTGGCGGGACGGGAGACCCAGTACTTC; CDR3aa: CASSLRLAGRETQYF
abundance: many; j_gene: TRBJ2-1; v_gene: TRBV6-2/TRBV6-3; d_gene: TRBD1; CDR3nt: TGTGCCAGCAGGGGACAGAACCATGAGCAGTTCTTC; CDR3aa: CASRGQNHEQFF
abundance: many; j_gene: TRBJ2-7; v_gene: TRBV7-2; d_gene: NA; CDR3nt: TGTGCCAGCAGCCTTCAGACAGGCGGATCCTACGAGCAGTACTTC; CDR3aa: CASSLQTGGSYEQYF
abundance: once; j_gene: TRBJ1-6; v_gene: TRBV19; d_gene: TRBD1; CDR3nt: TGTGCCAGTATGGCGACAGGGATGAATTCACCCCTCCACTTT; CDR3aa: CASMATGMNSPLHF
abundance: many; j_gene: TRBJ1-6; v_gene: TRBV15; d_gene: NA; CDR3nt: TGTGCCACCAGCAGAGAACTCAGGGGATCACCCCTCCACTTT; CDR3aa: CATSRELRGSPLHF
abundance: many; j_gene: TRBJ2-5; v_gene: TRBV20-1; d_gene: TRBD2; CDR3nt: TGCAGTGCTTCCCGACTAGCGGGCCTACAAGAGACCCAGTACTTC; CDR3aa: CSASRLAGLQETQYF
abundance: many; j_gene: TRBJ1-2; v_gene: TRBV28; d_gene: NA; CDR3nt: TGTGCCAGCAGTTTAGGAGGGGGGGGCGGCTATGGCTACACCTTC; CDR3aa: CASSLGGGGGYGYTF
abundance: few; j_gene: TRBJ1-6; v_gene: TRBV27; d_gene: NA; CDR3nt: TGTGCCAGCAGTTTAGGATATAATTCACCCCTCCACTTT; CDR3aa: CASSLGYNSPLHF
abundance: few; j_gene: TRBJ1-4; v_gene: TRBV29-1; d_gene: TRBD1; CDR3nt: TGCAGCGTGGGAGGACAGGGGGCGCGTGAAAAACTGTTTTTT; CDR3aa: CSVGGQGAREKLFF
abundance: NA; j_gene: TRBJ1-1; v_gene: TRBV11-3; d_gene: NA; CDR3nt: TGTGCCAGCAGCTTAGCGGAGGATCGCGCGGCTTTCTTT; CDR3aa: CASSLAEDRAAFF
abundance: many; j_gene: TRBJ2-7; v_gene: TRBV19; d_gene: TRBD2; CDR3nt: TGTGCCACTAGCGGGTTAAACTACGAGCAGTACTTC; CDR3aa: CATSGLNYEQYF
abundance: many; j_gene: TRBJ1-6; v_gene: TRBV6-2/TRBV6-3; d_gene: NA; CDR3nt: TGTGCCAGCAGACCTGGACAGCGTTATAATTCACCCCTCCACTTT; CDR3aa: CASRPGQRYNSPLHF
abundance: many; j_gene: TRBJ1-6; v_gene: TRBV7-2; d_gene: NA; CDR3nt: TGTGCCAGCAGCTTACTGGGGGGGGACGGACGTAATTCACCCCTCCACTTT; CDR3aa: CASSLLGGDGRNSPLHF
abundance: few; j_gene: TRBJ2-2; v_gene: TRBV28; d_gene: TRBD1; CDR3nt: TGTGCCAGCAGTGAATTTCGGGACAGCCGGACCACCGGGGAGCTGTTTTTT; CDR3aa: CASSEFRDSRTTGELFF
abundance: many; j_gene: TRBJ1-2; v_gene: TRBV7-2; d_gene: NA; CDR3nt: TGTGCCACCGGGCGAGGGAACTATGGCTACACCTTC; CDR3aa: CATGRGNYGYTF
abundance: few; j_gene: TRBJ2-1; v_gene: TRBV7-3; d_gene: TRBD2; CDR3nt: TGTGCCAGCAGCTTAATAGCGGGTAGCTCCTACAATGAGCAGTTCTTC; CDR3aa: CASSLIAGSSYNEQFF